The 4 T cell receptor beta chains reported below all come from one sample, sequenced in a study of radiotherapy plus CTLA-4 blockade in lung cancer. Measured with immunoSEQ multiplex PCR; TCRdb has only the in-frame clones, and not every one. The sample holds tens of thousands of clones, 75% to 85% seen once. Sequenced material: peripheral blood, taken from a patient treated with radiotherapy plus ipilimumab. The receptors stem from a human donor with non-small cell lung cancer that progressed on radiotherapy plus ipilimumab.

V gene TRBV28 combines with J gene TRBJ1-1, with D unclear. The CDR3 is made up of 15 amino acids. The germline V and J ends were trimmed by 3 bases and 1 base, with 12 bases remaining between them. CDR1 is MDHEN and CDR2 is SYDVKM in the germline V gene. CDR3 DNA: TGTGCCAGCAGTTTCGGCCGGCTGGGGAACACTGAAGCTTTCTTT. Its translation: CASSFGRLGNTEAFF.

The chain combines TRBV5-1 with TRBJ1-2; TRBD1 matches 9 bases. Trimming cost V 5 bases and J 4 bases; bases outside gene matches: 6. Germline V lookup: CDR1 SGHRS, CDR2 YFSETQ. The CDR3 is made up of 14 amino acids. CDR3 DNA sequence: TGCGCCAGCAGTTACCGGACAGGGGCCTATGGCTACACCTTC. Protein: CASSYRTGAYGYTF.

The V and J genes are TRBV7-9 and TRBJ2-1; TRBD2 matches at 9 bases. Per germline, CDR1 SEHNR and CDR2 FQNEAQ (reference sequence). V was pared by 2 bases and J by 9 bases, with 5 bases of the junction left unmatched. The CDR3 has 14 residues. The CDR3: CASSLQREVVEQFF. The CDR3 nucleotides read TGTGCCAGCAGCTTACAGCGGGAGGTGGTTGAGCAGTTCTTC.

This chain connects TRBV7-3 to TRBJ1-1, with D possibly TRBD1 on 6 matching bases. The CDR3 totals 15 residues. Germline CDR1 and CDR2: SGHTA and FQGTGA. The ends were cut back, 4 bases at V and 2 bases at J, with 14 bases in the middle. The CDR3 protein is CASSSGTSRNTEAFF. CDR3 coding DNA: TGTGCCAGCAGCTCAGGGACATCGAGAAACACTGAAGCTTTCTTT.